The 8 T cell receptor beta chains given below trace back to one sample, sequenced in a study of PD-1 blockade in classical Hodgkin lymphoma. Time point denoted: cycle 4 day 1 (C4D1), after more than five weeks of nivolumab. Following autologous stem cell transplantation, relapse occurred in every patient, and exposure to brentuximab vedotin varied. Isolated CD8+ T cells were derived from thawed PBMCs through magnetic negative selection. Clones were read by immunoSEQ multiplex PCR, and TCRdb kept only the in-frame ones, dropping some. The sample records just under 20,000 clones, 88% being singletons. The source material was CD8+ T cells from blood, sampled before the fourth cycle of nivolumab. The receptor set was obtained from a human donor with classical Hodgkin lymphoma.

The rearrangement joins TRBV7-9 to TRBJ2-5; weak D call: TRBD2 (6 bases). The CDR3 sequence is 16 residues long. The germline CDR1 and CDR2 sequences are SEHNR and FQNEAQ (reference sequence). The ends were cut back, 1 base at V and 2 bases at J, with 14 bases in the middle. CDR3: CASSLVASGPQETQYF. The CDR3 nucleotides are TGTGCCAGCAGCTTAGTGGCGAGCGGGCCACAAGAGACCCAGTACTTC.

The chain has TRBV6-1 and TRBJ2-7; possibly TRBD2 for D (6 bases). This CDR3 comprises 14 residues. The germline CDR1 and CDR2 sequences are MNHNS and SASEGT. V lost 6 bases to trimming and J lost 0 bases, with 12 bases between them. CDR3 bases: TGTGCCAGCAGAAGCCGGGACTTCTCCTACGAGCAGTACTTC. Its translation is CASRSRDFSYEQYF.

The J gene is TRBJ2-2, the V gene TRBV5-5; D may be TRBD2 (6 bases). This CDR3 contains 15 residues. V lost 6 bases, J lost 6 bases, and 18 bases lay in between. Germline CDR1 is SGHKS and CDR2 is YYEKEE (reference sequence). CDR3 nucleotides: TGTGCCAGCATTGGATCAGCCGGGAGTGCCGGGGAGCTGTTTTTT. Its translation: CASIGSAGSAGELFF.

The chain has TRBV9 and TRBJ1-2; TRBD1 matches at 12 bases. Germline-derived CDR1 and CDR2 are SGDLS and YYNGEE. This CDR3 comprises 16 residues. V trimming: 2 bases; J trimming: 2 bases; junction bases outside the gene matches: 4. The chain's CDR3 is CASSVPGTGGNYGYTF. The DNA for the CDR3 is TGTGCCAGCAGCGTTCCGGGGACAGGGGGCAACTATGGCTACACCTTC. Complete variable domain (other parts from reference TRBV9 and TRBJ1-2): DSGVTQTPKHLITATGQRVTLRCSPRSGDLSVYWYQQSLDQGLQFLIQYYNGEERAKGNILERFSAQQFPDLHSELNLSSLELGDSALYFCASSVPGTGGNYGYTFGSGTRLTVV.

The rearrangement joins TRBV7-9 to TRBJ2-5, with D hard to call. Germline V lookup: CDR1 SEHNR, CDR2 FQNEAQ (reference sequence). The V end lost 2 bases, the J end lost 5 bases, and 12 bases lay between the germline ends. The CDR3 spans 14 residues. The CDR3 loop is CASSLTGPRETQYF. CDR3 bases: TGTGCCAGCAGCTTAACGGGCCCACGGGAGACCCAGTACTTC.

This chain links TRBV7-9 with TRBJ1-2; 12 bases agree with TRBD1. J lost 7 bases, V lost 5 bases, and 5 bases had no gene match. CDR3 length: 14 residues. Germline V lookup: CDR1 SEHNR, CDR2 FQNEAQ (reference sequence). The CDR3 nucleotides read TGTGCCAGCAGCCCGGGACAGGGGGCGTTTGGCTACACCTTC. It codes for CASSPGQGAFGYTF.

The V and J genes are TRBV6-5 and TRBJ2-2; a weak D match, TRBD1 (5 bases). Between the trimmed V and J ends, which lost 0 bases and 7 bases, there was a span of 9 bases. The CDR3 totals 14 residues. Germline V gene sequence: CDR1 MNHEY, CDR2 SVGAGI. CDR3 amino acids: CASSYSGQSGELFF. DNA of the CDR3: TGTGCCAGCAGTTACTCAGGACAAAGCGGGGAGCTGTTTTTT.

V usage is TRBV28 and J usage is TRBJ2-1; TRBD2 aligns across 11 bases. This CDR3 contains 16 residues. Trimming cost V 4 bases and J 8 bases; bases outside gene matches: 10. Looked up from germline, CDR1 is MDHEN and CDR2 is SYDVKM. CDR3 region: CASSSLSGRAKDEQFF. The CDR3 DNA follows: TGTGCCAGCAGTTCCCTTAGCGGGAGGGCCAAAGATGAGCAGTTCTTC.